Below, 8 T cell receptor beta chains from the same sample are listed, as sequenced in a study of shared clonotypes between healthy human individuals. Positive CCR7 selection of CD45RO-negative cells yielded the naive CD8 cells, and terminally differentiated effector memory CD45RA+ cells were excluded. Only in-frame clones appear in the TCRdb table, and some are missing; sequencing was by immunoSEQ multiplex PCR. The sample records around 2,000,000 clones, about 95% being singletons. The sequencing input was naive CD8+ T cells sorted from blood. Receptors originate from a man between 18 and 35 years old in good health.

This sequence joins TRBV7-2 and TRBJ2-1, with 7 bases aligning to TRBD2. V shed 1 base, J shed 7 bases, and the junction held 7 bases outside the gene matches. Germline V gives CDR1 SGHTA, CDR2 FQGNSA. The CDR3 consists of 15 residues. The CDR3: CASSLVAGESNEQFF. DNA of the CDR3: TGTGCCAGCAGCTTAGTGGCGGGAGAGTCGAATGAGCAGTTCTTC.

The chain links TRBV27 to TRBJ2-7; 10 nucleotides align to TRBD1. J was trimmed by 2 bases and V by 5 bases; bases with no gene match: 3. Germline V CDR1 and CDR2: MNHEY, SMNVEV (reference sequence). The CDR3 totals 14 residues. CDR3 DNA: TGTGCCAGCAGTCGGGACAGGGGAACCTACGAGCAGTACTTC. Amino acids: CASSRDRGTYEQYF.

The chain carries TRBV5-1 and TRBJ2-2; D possibly corresponds to TRBD2 (6 bases). From germline, CDR1 is SGHRS and CDR2 YFSETQ. The V end lost 6 bases, the J end lost 4 bases, and 19 bases lay between the germline ends. The CDR3 extends over 16 amino acids. CDR3 nucleotides: TGCGCCAGCACCATTTCCTGGGGGGACGGCACCGGGGAGCTGTTTTTT. Amino acids: CASTISWGDGTGELFF.

V gene TRBV19 combines with J gene TRBJ2-7; no firm D call. V lost 10 bases and J 3 bases, leaving 10 bases between the germline ends. The CDR3 contains 11 residues. Germline V CDR1 and CDR2: LNHDA, SQIVND (reference sequence). This CDR3 reads CATVWGYEQYF. The CDR3 DNA reads TGTGCCACCGTTTGGGGCTACGAGCAGTACTTC.

V gene TRBV4-2 combines with J gene TRBJ2-7; 8 bases align to TRBD1. CDR1 and CDR2 (germline): LGHNA, YNFKEQ. The CDR3 sequence is 14 residues long. The junction had 8 bases not matched to a gene; V was cut back by 4 bases and J by 6 bases. The CDR3 protein is CASSLGPTGGEQYF. CDR3 in DNA: TGTGCCAGCAGCCTGGGACCAACAGGGGGCGAGCAGTACTTC.

The count of this clone is one. V gene TRBV2 combines with J gene TRBJ2-7; the D gene could be TRBD1 or TRBD2 (6 bases each). The germline gives CDR1 SNHLY, CDR2 FYNNEI. Trimming pared 7 bases from V and 2 bases from J, leaving 9 bases between. The CDR3 is 12 amino acids. CDR3 amino acids: CASKGEAYEQYF. The CDR3 DNA follows: TGTGCCAGCAAGGGGGAGGCCTACGAGCAGTACTTC.

V is TRBV7-9 and J is TRBJ2-5, with 7 bases that match TRBD2. From germline, CDR1 is SEHNR and CDR2 FQNEAQ (reference sequence). The junction had 12 bases not matched to a gene; V was cut back by 6 bases and J by 5 bases. The CDR3 runs 15 residues. This CDR3 is CASRLKGGPRETQYF. The CDR3 DNA sequence: TGTGCCAGCAGGTTAAAGGGAGGGCCACGGGAGACCCAGTACTTC.

This rearrangement joins TRBV27 to TRBJ2-7, with a tentative D call TRBD2 (6 bases). V lost 7 bases and J 3 bases, leaving 10 bases between the germline ends. The CDR3 is 12 residues long. Germline assignment: CDR1 MNHEY and CDR2 SMNVEV (reference sequence). CDR3 sequence: CASTNGGYEQYF. The DNA for the CDR3 is TGTGCCAGCACCAACGGGGGCTACGAGCAGTACTTC.